The 14 T cell receptor beta chains in this list originate from one sample, sequenced in a study of blood T cell repertoires in COVID-19. Assay used: immunoSEQ multiplex PCR; TCRdb lists only in-frame clones, some missing. The sample has 140,000 or so clones; around 84% are singletons. Sequencing was carried out using peripheral blood. The receptors derive from a human donor in a cohort sampled during active COVID-19.

The rearrangement joins TRBV28 to TRBJ2-2; D is unresolved. There are 15 residues in the CDR3. V lost 5 bases to trimming and J lost 1 base, with 11 bases between them. CDR1 is MDHEN, CDR2 SYDVKM, per germline. In DNA, the CDR3 is TGTGCCAGCAGTCATCCCCGACAGAACACCGGGGAGCTGTTTTTT. It specifies CASSHPRQNTGELFF.

This chain links TRBV5-1 with TRBJ2-2, with TRBD2 matching 12 bases. Germline loops: CDR1 SGHRS, CDR2 YFSETQ. Trimming removed 5 bases from V and 6 bases from J; junction bases left unmatched: 5. There are 15 residues in the CDR3. CDR3 in DNA: TGCGCCAGCAGTTTGACTAGCGGGAGATCCGGGGAGCTGTTTTTT. Its protein is CASSLTSGRSGELFF.

The chain couples TRBV7-6 to TRBJ1-1; 7 bases are a match to TRBD1. The CDR3 sequence is 16 residues long. The V and J ends lost 4 bases and 4 bases, in that order; junction bases with no gene match: 12. Germline V CDR1 and CDR2: SGHVS, FNYEAQ. The CDR3 coding sequence is TGTGCCAGCAGCTCCCGACAGGGCAGTCCTGTCACTGAAGCTTTCTTT. It translates to CASSSRQGSPVTEAFF.

The J gene is TRBJ2-3, the V gene TRBV7-3, with 8 nucleotides matching TRBD2. With 1 base clipped from V and 4 bases from J, the junction kept 4 bases outside the gene matches. Germline V gene data show CDR1 as SGHTA and CDR2 as FQGTGA. This CDR3 region has 15 residues. In nucleotides, the CDR3 is TGTGCCAGCAGCTTAATGGGGACTAGTTCAGATACGCAGTATTTT. Amino acids: CASSLMGTSSDTQYF.

The chain has TRBV7-9 and TRBJ1-2, with 10 positions matching TRBD1. The CDR3 sequence is 13 residues long. With V trimmed by 5 bases and J by 4 bases, 1 base remained unmatched. Germline assignment: CDR1 SEHNR and CDR2 FQNEAQ (reference sequence). This chain's CDR3 is CASSGTGVYGYTF. CDR3 coding DNA: TGTGCCAGCAGCGGGACAGGGGTCTATGGCTACACCTTC.

This clone came up many times. The rearrangement uses TRBV3-1 (or the pseudogene TRBV3-2) and TRBJ2-3; the match to TRBD2 covers 10 bases. This CDR3 is built from 15 residues. J lost 5 bases, V lost 6 bases, and 8 bases had no gene match. CDR1 LGHDT and CDR2 YNNKEL come from the germline V gene (reference sequence). The DNA for the CDR3 is TGTGCCAGCAGTCGACTAGCGGGTTTAGGAGATACGCAGTATTTT. It specifies CASSRLAGLGDTQYF.

V and J are TRBV7-3 and TRBJ2-3; the match to TRBD1 covers 12 bases. The CDR3 length is 15 residues. Looked up from germline, CDR1 is SGHTA and CDR2 is FQGTGA. V trimming: 5 bases; J trimming: 6 bases; junction bases outside the gene matches: 6. The CDR3 nucleotides read TGTGCCAGCAGCGTCGGGACAGGGGGCGCGGATACGCAGTATTTT. Translated, it gives CASSVGTGGADTQYF. Based on the CDR3 plus reference TRBV7-3 and TRBJ2-3, the full variable domain is GAGVSQTPSNKVTEKGKYVELRCDPISGHTALYWYRQSLGQGPEFLIYFQGTGAADDSGLPNDRFFAVRPEGSVSTLKIQRTERGDSAVYLCASSVGTGGADTQYFGPGTRLTVL.

The V and J genes are TRBV3-1 (or the pseudogene TRBV3-2) and TRBJ1-6, with D maybe TRBD1 (5 bases). V lost 5 bases and J lost 5, with 10 bases in between. The CDR3 is 14 residues long. Per the germline V gene, CDR1 is LGHDT and CDR2 is YNNKEL (reference sequence). As DNA, the CDR3 is TGTGCCAGCAGCAGCAGGGTGAATAATTCACCCCTCCACTTT. It yields the protein CASSSRVNNSPLHF.

This clone was seen just once. The rearrangement uses TRBV10-3 and TRBJ2-1; maybe TRBD1 (6 bases). The CDR3 runs to 18 residues. Deletions cut 3 bases from V and 0 bases from J, with 18 bases between. The germline V gene has CDR1 ENHRY and CDR2 SYGVKD. For the CDR3, the DNA is TGTGCCATCAGTGACCCGTGGGGACACGAGATCTCCTACAATGAGCAGTTCTTC. Translated: CAISDPWGHEISYNEQFF.

This clone was recorded a few times. The chain recombines TRBV24-1 with TRBJ2-7; TRBD1 might be the D (6 bases). The CDR3 loop spans 16 amino acids. Looked up from germline, CDR1 is KGHDR and CDR2 is SFDVKD. Deletions cut 0 bases from V and 0 bases from J, with 11 bases between. CDR3 DNA: TGTGCCACCAGTGATTTGAAGGGGGTAAGCTCCTACGAGCAGTACTTC. Protein: CATSDLKGVSSYEQYF.

This clone showed up just a few times. CDR3 amino acids: CASSERSSGNTYEQYF. The CDR3 DNA reads TGTGCCAGCAGTGAGCGTTCTAGCGGGAACACGTACGAGCAGTACTTC. The chain recombines TRBV6-1 with TRBJ2-7; TRBD2 matches 9 bases. Per germline, CDR1 MNHNS and CDR2 SASEGT. The CDR3 covers 16 residues. After removal of 3 bases from V and 4 bases from J, the junction contained 10 bases not matched to a gene.

V is TRBV28 and J is TRBJ2-7; 7 bases fit TRBD1. Germline V lookup: CDR1 MDHEN, CDR2 SYDVKM. This CDR3 has 19 amino acids. Trimming took 3 bases from V and 4 from J; bases not matched to a gene: 21. As DNA, the CDR3 is TGTGCCAGCAGTTTTCCTCCGCGAAGGCACAGGGGATTTAGTTACGAGCAGTACTTC. It translates to CASSFPPRRHRGFSYEQYF.

The V and J genes are TRBV7-2 and TRBJ2-3; 11 bases line up with TRBD2. The CDR3 consists of 19 residues. J was trimmed by 6 bases and V by 1 base; bases with no gene match: 15. In germline, CDR1 is SGHTA, CDR2 FQGNSA. This CDR3 is CASSLEGLAGGGVRDTQYF. CDR3 nucleotides: TGTGCCAGCAGCTTAGAGGGGCTAGCGGGAGGTGGAGTAAGGGATACGCAGTATTTT.

The rearrangement uses TRBV7-8 and TRBJ2-5, with TRBD1 identical over 10 bases. The V segment lost 5 bases and the J segment 5 bases; nucleotides outside the gene matches: 8. CDR1 is SGHVS and CDR2 is FQNEAQ in the germline V gene. This CDR3 is 15 amino acids long. CDR3 residues: CASSQGQGSGETQYF. CDR3 in DNA: TGTGCCAGCAGCCAGGGACAGGGGTCGGGGGAGACCCAGTACTTC. The whole variable domain, filled in from reference TRBV7-8 and TRBJ2-5, reads GAGVSQSPRYKVAKRGQDVALRCDPISGHVSLFWYQQALGQGPEFLTYFQNEAQLDKSGLPSDRFFAERPEGSVSTLKIQRTQQEDSAVYLCASSQGQGSGETQYFGPGTRLLVL.